This T cell receptor beta chain derives from a study of blood T cell repertoires in COVID-19. Study at large: Italy, Spain and the United States were the sources of the convalescent and acute COVID-19 samples. In each case, the material was cDNA or gDNA derived from T cells, B-cell-depleted T cells, or PBMCs.

This clone showed up just once. Trimming took 2 bases from V and 4 from J; bases not matched to a gene: 17. CDR3 size: 18 residues. Per the germline V gene, CDR1 is LNHDA and CDR2 is SQIVND (reference sequence). In the original processing: Reference gene primer amplification yielded estimated nucleated cell counts. Data came from immunoSEQ multiplex PCR; TCRdb stores just in-frame clones and leaves some out. That table is the source of V, J and clone size, and D and trimming were worked out from the DNA. The sample comprises more than 55,000 clones, 90% of which are singletons, and approximately 8% rests with the top ten.

The sample consisted of peripheral blood. The chain recombines TRBV19 with TRBJ2-7; 7 nucleotides agree with TRBD1. The receptor comes from a human donor with active COVID-19. The donor label of this sample is uncertain. In DNA, the CDR3 is TGTGCCAGTAGTATATCGACAGGGAACACCCGGGACCCTTACGAGCAGTACTTC. It encodes CASSISTGNTRDPYEQYF. Based on the CDR3 plus reference TRBV19 and TRBJ2-7, the full variable domain is DGGITQSPKYLFRKEGQNVTLSCEQNLNHDAMYWYRQDPGQGLRLIYYSQIVNDFQKGDIAEGYSVSREKKESFPLTVTSAQKNPTAFYLCASSISTGNTRDPYEQYFGPGTRLTVT.